A single sample is the source of the 23 T cell receptor beta chains below, sequenced in a study of blood T cell repertoires in COVID-19. Sequencing was performed with immunoSEQ multiplex PCR; in TCRdb, only in-frame clones are kept and a portion is missing. This sample has about 81,000 clones; about 83% occur once, and the top ten carry roughly 25%. Material for sequencing was peripheral blood. The receptors come from a human donor in a cohort sampled during active COVID-19.

The chain recombines TRBV6-6 with TRBJ2-7; 9 bases map to TRBD2. The germline V gene has CDR1 MNHNY and CDR2 SVGAGI (reference sequence). The CDR3 length is 16 residues. The ends lost 6 bases at V and 3 bases at J; junction bases unmatched: 12. CDR3 residues: CASRSTELAGVYEQYF. The DNA for the CDR3 is TGTGCCAGCAGATCAACCGAGTTAGCGGGGGTCTACGAGCAGTACTTC.

A note on this clone: Other nucleotide sequences from this sample produce the same CDR3. The V gene is TRBV2, the J gene TRBJ2-5; TRBD2 aligns across 13 bases. The CDR3 contains 16 residues. Germline values: CDR1 SNHLY, CDR2 FYNNEI. J lost 5 bases, V lost 6 bases, and 9 bases had no gene match. Here the CDR3 DNA reads TGTGCCAGCAGCCCAGGACTAGCGGGAGTCGGGGAGACCCAGTACTTC. This codes for CASSPGLAGVGETQYF.

This chain joins TRBV5-4 and TRBJ2-7, with D possibly matching TRBD2 (7 bases). V dropped 2 bases and J dropped 3 bases, with 12 bases sitting between them. The germline V gene encodes CDR1 SGHNT and CDR2 YYREEE (reference sequence). The CDR3 covers 14 residues. The CDR3 nucleotides read TGTGCCAGCAGCTTCGCGGGGGCGGACTACGAGCAGTACTTC. Protein sequence: CASSFAGADYEQYF.

This sequence joins TRBV5-6 and TRBJ2-7, with D perhaps TRBD1 (5 bases). Germline loops: CDR1 SGHDT, CDR2 YYEEEE. The CDR3 has 14 amino acids. The ends were cut back, 3 bases at V and 4 bases at J, with 14 bases in the middle. The CDR3 protein is CASSYQKGFYEQYF. The DNA for the CDR3 is TGTGCCAGCAGCTACCAAAAGGGGTTTTACGAGCAGTACTTC.

The gene calls are TRBV5-6 and TRBJ2-2; 10 nucleotides align to TRBD2. CDR3 length: 16 amino acids. J was trimmed by 1 base and V by 1 base; bases with no gene match: 1. Germline assignment: CDR1 SGHDT and CDR2 YYEEEE. The CDR3 DNA is TGTGCCAGCAGCTTGCCTAGCGGGAGGAACACCGGGGAGCTGTTTTTT. Protein: CASSLPSGRNTGELFF.

This clone was seen only once. V usage is TRBV7-2 and J usage is TRBJ2-7, with no clear D. CDR3 size: 12 residues. CDR1 SGHTA and CDR2 FQGNSA come from the germline V gene. Trimming pared 1 base from V and 6 bases from J, leaving 7 bases between. As DNA, the CDR3 is TGTGCCAGCAGCTTAGGAGTACTCGAGCAGTACTTC. Its translation: CASSLGVLEQYF.

The CDR3 region is CASSLEGSGTGAYEQYF. CDR3 in DNA: TGCGCCAGCAGCTTGGAGGGGTCCGGGACAGGGGCCTACGAGCAGTACTTC. The chain combines TRBV5-1 with TRBJ2-7, with 10 bases lining up with TRBD1. The V and J ends lost 0 bases and 2 bases, in that order; junction bases with no gene match: 8. The length of the CDR3 is 17 residues. In germline, CDR1 is SGHRS, CDR2 YFSETQ.

About this clone itself: Other DNA sequences in the sample encode the same CDR3. The V and J genes are TRBV5-1 and TRBJ2-7; TRBD1 matches 7 bases. Germline V gene sequence: CDR1 SGHRS, CDR2 YFSETQ. The J segment lost 2 bases and the V segment lost 4 bases, leaving 3 bases of the junction unmatched. This CDR3 has 13 amino acids. Written as DNA, the CDR3 is TGCGCCAGCAGCCGGGACAGAACCTACGAGCAGTACTTC. It is translated as CASSRDRTYEQYF. Looking up the rest from reference TRBV5-1 and TRBJ2-7 gives the full variable domain: KAGVTQTPRYLIKTRGQQVTLSCSPISGHRSVSWYQQTPGQGLQFLFEYFSETQRNKGNFPGRFSGRQFSNSRSEMNVSTLELGDSALYLCASSRDRTYEQYFGPGTRLTVT.

This rearrangement joins TRBV30 to TRBJ1-2; D is perhaps TRBD1 (6 bases). Trimming removed 5 bases from V and 8 bases from J, with 12 bases in between. The CDR3 length is 11 residues. Germline CDR1 GTSNPN, CDR2 SVGIG (reference sequence). CDR3: CAWGEGGGYTF. As DNA, the CDR3 is TGTGCCTGGGGCGAGGGGGGGGGCTACACCTTC.

The chain employs TRBV5-1 and TRBJ2-7; 7 nucleotides line up with TRBD1. The length of the CDR3 is 15 residues. CDR1 and CDR2 (germline): SGHRS, YFSETQ. The junction had 5 bases not matched to a gene; V was cut back by 0 bases and J by 2 bases. CDR3 loop: CASSLATGRTYEQYF. The CDR3 DNA is TGCGCCAGCAGCTTGGCGACAGGGCGGACCTACGAGCAGTACTTC.

This sequence joins TRBV29-1 and TRBJ1-2, with D unclear. CDR1 and CDR2 from the germline V gene are SQVTM and ANQGSEA. This CDR3 comprises 12 residues. Trimming shortened V by 0 bases and J by 5 bases, and 7 bases separated the two germline ends. The CDR3 protein is CSVEDRVYGYTF. The CDR3 region has the DNA TGCAGCGTTGAAGACCGAGTGTATGGCTACACCTTC.

This clone occurred a few times. The rearrangement links TRBV19 to TRBJ2-7, with 7 nucleotides matching TRBD2. V lost 4 bases and J lost 3; bases outside the gene matches: 9. Germline loops: CDR1 LNHDA, CDR2 SQIVND (reference sequence). The CDR3 runs 15 residues. The CDR3 is CASSKMDGGGYEQYF. The CDR3 coding sequence is TGTGCCAGTAGTAAAATGGACGGCGGGGGCTACGAGCAGTACTTC.

This clone was detected a few times. The V and J genes are TRBV10-1 and TRBJ2-1; TRBD2 agrees at 10 bases. V shed 3 bases and J 8 bases; nucleotides not matched to a gene: 16. This CDR3 is 18 amino acids long. Per the germline V gene, CDR1 is WNHNN and CDR2 is SYGVQD (reference sequence). CDR3 region: CASSEVMPSGGSVDEQFF. In DNA form, the CDR3 reads TGCGCCAGCAGTGAAGTAATGCCTAGCGGGGGAAGCGTGGATGAGCAGTTCTTC.

The J gene is TRBJ2-7, the V gene TRBV5-8; 8 nucleotides match TRBD2. Trimming cost V 7 bases and J 2 bases; bases outside gene matches: 8. Germline V gene data show CDR1 as SGHTS and CDR2 as YDEGEE. The CDR3 has 14 amino acids. This chain's CDR3 is CASSPGGGPYEQYF. DNA of the CDR3: TGTGCCAGCTCCCCGGGGGGGGGCCCCTACGAGCAGTACTTC.

The table lists this clone with a few counts. CDR3 bases: TGTGCCATCAGTGAGTCTCCAGGGATCTATGGCTACACCTTC. This codes for CAISESPGIYGYTF. V gene TRBV10-3 combines with J gene TRBJ1-2; TRBD1 might be the D (5 bases). Trimming stripped 0 bases from V and 4 bases from J, with 9 bases between. The CDR3 contains 14 residues. The germline gives CDR1 ENHRY, CDR2 SYGVKD.

The chain recombines TRBV5-4 with TRBJ2-3; 9 nucleotides align to TRBD1. V lost 4 bases and J lost 5; bases outside the gene matches: 11. The CDR3 runs to 16 residues. CDR1 is SGHNT, CDR2 YYREEE, per germline (reference sequence). The DNA for the CDR3 is TGTGCCAGCAGCCCCACTTCTGGGACAGGGAGAGATACGCAGTATTTT. This sequence encodes CASSPTSGTGRDTQYF. Full variable domain (remainder filled in from reference TRBV5-4 and TRBJ2-3): ETGVTQSPTHLIKTRGQQVTLRCSSQSGHNTVSWYQQALGQGPQFIFQYYREEENGRGNFPPRFSGLQFPNYSSELNVNALELDDSALYLCASSPTSGTGRDTQYFGPGTRLTVL.

V is TRBV9 and J is TRBJ2-7, with 9 positions matching TRBD1. The V gene's germline CDR1 is SGDLS and CDR2 YYNGEE. CDR3 length: 15 residues. Losses at the gene ends were 2 bases for V and 2 bases for J; bases not matched to a gene: 5. CDR3 nucleotides: TGTGCCAGCAGCGTCGCCGGGACAGGGACCTACGAGCAGTACTTC. Its translation is CASSVAGTGTYEQYF.

This chain links TRBV2 with TRBJ1-5, with 8 bases aligning to TRBD1. Losses at the gene ends were 6 bases for V and 4 bases for J; bases not matched to a gene: 5. Germline V gene lookup returns CDR1 SNHLY and CDR2 FYNNEI. The CDR3 spans 14 residues. The CDR3: CASRGTGRNQPQHF. The CDR3 DNA reads as TGTGCCAGCAGAGGGACAGGAAGGAATCAGCCCCAGCATTTT.

The chain uses TRBV11-3 and TRBJ2-3; 9 nucleotides agree with TRBD1. Germline V lookup: CDR1 SGHNT, CDR2 YENEEA. There are 17 residues in the CDR3. After removal of 1 base from V and 3 bases from J, the junction contained 8 bases not matched to a gene. The CDR3 reads CASSLGDRAMKTDTQYF. For the CDR3, the DNA is TGTGCCAGCAGCTTAGGGGACAGGGCAATGAAAACAGATACGCAGTATTTT. The full variable domain, completed using reference TRBV11-3 and TRBJ2-3, is EAGVVQSPRYKIIEKKQPVAFWCNPISGHNTLYWYLQNLGQGPELLIRYENEEAVDDSQLPKDRFSAERLKGVDSTLKIQPAELGDSAVYLCASSLGDRAMKTDTQYFGPGTRLTVL.

This clone came up a few times. The V gene is TRBV24-1, the J gene TRBJ2-1, with TRBD1 identical over 10 bases. J lost 2 bases, V lost 2 bases, and 2 bases had no gene match. CDR1 KGHDR and CDR2 SFDVKD come from the germline V gene. The CDR3 has 16 residues. The CDR3 protein is CATSDYGTGAYNEQFF. Here the CDR3 DNA reads TGTGCCACCAGTGATTACGGGACAGGGGCCTACAATGAGCAGTTCTTC.

This clone was recorded a few times. This rearrangement joins TRBV9 to TRBJ2-2; D perhaps matches TRBD1 (5 bases). V was clipped by 7 bases and J by 5 bases, with 12 bases between them. CDR3 length: 13 residues. Germline-derived CDR1 and CDR2 are SGDLS and YYNGEE. The CDR3 nucleotides read TGTGCCAGCCAACTCAGGGAAACCGGGGAGCTGTTTTTT. Its protein product is CASQLRETGELFF.

The V and J genes are TRBV28 and TRBJ2-5, with 8 bases aligning to TRBD2. The J segment lost 2 bases and the V segment lost 1 base, leaving 12 bases of the junction unmatched. Germline-derived CDR1 and CDR2 are MDHEN and SYDVKM. The CDR3 runs to 18 residues. CDR3 coding DNA: TGTGCCAGCAGTTTATTGGGGAAGCGGGGGATCCAACAAGAGACCCAGTACTTC. This encodes CASSLLGKRGIQQETQYF.

This clone was seen a few times. This sequence joins TRBV27 and TRBJ2-7, with TRBD1 matching over 10 bases. The V gene end was trimmed by 4 bases and the J gene end by 2 bases; junction bases not matched to a gene: 5. CDR3 length: 15 residues. In germline, CDR1 is MNHEY, CDR2 SMNVEV (reference sequence). CDR3 protein: CASSSLDRGPYEQYF. DNA of the CDR3: TGTGCCAGCAGTTCCCTCGACAGGGGGCCCTACGAGCAGTACTTC.